This entry concerns a single TCR beta chain. The CDR3 length is 13 residues. The V end was cut by 3 bases, the J end by 3 bases, with 9 bases between. Germline CDR1 is DFQATT and CDR2 is SNEGSKA (reference sequence). Time point of the sample: healthy volunteer bleed at 2 weeks. Extraction of total RNA was performed on unfractionated whole blood. This record comes from a study of human T cells and chemical hapten exposure. TCRdb redid the calling of the RACE reads with MiXCR, one entry per CDR3 protein. In the table there are about 130,000 distinct CDR3 sequences, roughly 9% of which are singletons. The TCR sequence derives from a male donor in good health. Some clones in this sample may be carry-over from other donors' samples. Sequencing was performed on whole blood. The chain couples TRBV20-1 to TRBJ1-5; tentative D call: TRBD1 (5 bases). DNA for the CDR3: TGCAGTGCTAGGGGGGATCTCAATCAGCCCCAGCATTTT. Translation gives CSARGDLNQPQHF.